A single sample is the source of the 29 T cell receptor beta chains below, sequenced in a study of somatic mutations in cytotoxic T cells in rheumatoid arthritis. Generated by immunoSEQ multiplex PCR, the TCRdb table keeps only in-frame clones and is missing some. The sample contains over 8,500 clones, 73% of which appear only once. Sequencing was done on a sample of CD8+ T cells sorted from blood. These receptors were collected from a man in his fifties or sixties in good health.

V and J are TRBV29-1 and TRBJ2-7, with TRBD2 matching over 10 bases. J lost 0 bases, V lost 5 bases, and 4 bases had no gene match. Germline CDR1 reads SQVTM; CDR2 reads ANQGSEA. CDR3 length: 14 residues. The CDR3 is CSVSGTSDSYEQYF. Here the CDR3 DNA reads TGCAGCGTTTCCGGGACTAGCGACTCCTACGAGCAGTACTTC.

The rearrangement joins TRBV19 to TRBJ2-4; maybe TRBD1 (5 bases). The CDR3 consists of 20 residues. V was pared by 4 bases and J by 0 bases, with 25 bases between. The germline gives CDR1 LNHDA, CDR2 SQIVND (reference sequence). This chain's CDR3 is CASSTEFESDRWEAKNIQYF. The CDR3 region has the DNA TGTGCCAGTAGTACAGAATTCGAATCCGACAGATGGGAAGCCAAAAACATTCAGTACTTC.

V and J are TRBV7-4 and TRBJ2-1; maybe TRBD2 (5 bases). The germline V gene encodes CDR1 SGHVT and CDR2 SQSDAQ. This CDR3 spans 13 amino acids. V was shortened by 1 base and J by 9 bases, with 10 bases between the two germline ends. CDR3 sequence reads: CASSLEEEIEQFF. CDR3 bases: TGTGCCAGCAGCTTAGAGGAGGAGATTGAGCAGTTCTTC.

This clone was counted between two and nine times. The chain couples TRBV7-8 to TRBJ2-3; 7 nucleotides align to TRBD1. There are 15 residues in the CDR3. Germline lookup yields CDR1 SGHVS and CDR2 FQNEAQ. Unmatched junction bases numbered 7, after V lost 5 bases and J lost 2 bases. The CDR3 bases are TGTGCCAGCAGCAAAAACAGGGGCCCCACAGATACGCAGTATTTT. Translating it yields CASSKNRGPTDTQYF.

CDR3 bases: TGTGCCAGCAGTTTTTTAGGGACGGGGGAGCTCCGGGAGACCCAGTACTTC. Translated, it gives CASSFLGTGELRETQYF. The rearrangement uses TRBV27 and TRBJ2-5; possibly TRBD2 for D (6 bases). V was shortened by 3 bases and J by 5 bases, with 22 bases between the two germline ends. The CDR3 is 17 amino acids. The germline gives CDR1 MNHEY, CDR2 SMNVEV (reference sequence).

This clone was counted only a few times. The chain employs TRBV4-1 and TRBJ1-1; 8 nucleotides agree with TRBD1. V gave up 5 bases and J gave up 1 base; unmatched junction bases: 3. CDR3 length: 14 residues. The V gene's germline CDR1 is MGHRA and CDR2 YSYEKL. In nucleotides, the CDR3 is TGCGCCAGCAGCTATGGACAGGGGAACACTGAAGCTTTCTTT. It is translated as CASSYGQGNTEAFF.

V usage is TRBV28 and J usage is TRBJ2-3; 8 bases are shared with TRBD1. Germline CDR1 reads MDHEN; CDR2 reads SYDVKM. V lost 5 bases to trimming and J lost 2 bases; unmatched junction nucleotides: 3. This CDR3 has 14 residues. The CDR3: CASSRQGSTDTQYF. Written as DNA, the CDR3 is TGTGCCAGCAGTCGACAGGGGTCCACAGATACGCAGTATTTT.

The rearrangement uses TRBV27 and TRBJ1-1; tentatively, D is TRBD1 (5 bases). The V gene lost 6 bases and the J gene lost 1 base, with 9 bases spanning the gap. CDR1 is MNHEY and CDR2 is SMNVEV in the germline V gene (reference sequence). The CDR3 is 13 amino acids. The CDR3 loop reads CASSWGENTEAFF. CDR3 DNA sequence: TGTGCCAGCAGCTGGGGGGAGAACACTGAAGCTTTCTTT.

The chain couples TRBV14 to TRBJ1-5, with D perhaps TRBD1 (5 bases). The CDR3 is 14 amino acids. Germline V gene sequence: CDR1 SGHDN, CDR2 FVKESK. V was shortened by 2 bases and J by 6 bases, with 11 bases between the two germline ends. The CDR3 protein is CASSQWRRGQPQHF. In nucleotides, the CDR3 is TGTGCCAGCAGCCAATGGAGGAGGGGTCAGCCCCAGCATTTT.

The chain uses TRBV27 and TRBJ2-7; 8 nucleotides match TRBD2. Germline values: CDR1 MNHEY, CDR2 SMNVEV (reference sequence). The CDR3 sequence is 14 residues long. V gave up 6 bases and J gave up 1 base; unmatched junction bases: 5. In DNA, the CDR3 is TGTGCCAGCAGAAGCGGGAGTGGGTCCTACGAGCAGTACTTC. Residues: CASRSGSGSYEQYF.

CDR3 amino acids: CSVEGVGLDTGELFF. DNA of the CDR3: TGCAGCGTTGAGGGTGTGGGATTGGACACCGGGGAGCTGTTTTTT. V is TRBV29-1 and J is TRBJ2-2; D is ambiguous. The germline V gene has CDR1 SQVTM and CDR2 ANQGSEA. CDR3 length: 15 amino acids. Trimming took off 3 bases at V and 3 bases at J, with 14 bases between the two ends.

This chain uses TRBV7-8 with TRBJ2-2, with 8 bases that match TRBD2. The CDR3 loop spans 17 amino acids. V shed 4 bases, J shed 4 bases, and the junction held 11 bases outside the gene matches. Germline V CDR1 and CDR2: SGHVS, FQNEAQ. DNA of the CDR3: TGTGCCAGCAGCTATTCGGAGCGGGAGAGAATCACCGGGGAGCTGTTTTTT. It specifies CASSYSERERITGELFF. The whole variable domain, filled in from reference TRBV7-8 and TRBJ2-2, reads GAGVSQSPRYKVAKRGQDVALRCDPISGHVSLFWYQQALGQGPEFLTYFQNEAQLDKSGLPSDRFFAERPEGSVSTLKIQRTQQEDSAVYLCASSYSERERITGELFFGEGSRLTVL.

V usage is TRBV6-6 and J usage is TRBJ1-5, with a weak D call TRBD1 (5 bases). Trimming took 4 bases from V and 2 from J, leaving 12 bases between them. This CDR3 is built from 15 residues. Looked up from germline, CDR1 is MNHNY and CDR2 is SVGAGI (reference sequence). The CDR3 protein is CASSFTQGGNQPQHF. The CDR3 DNA is TGTGCCAGCAGTTTCACCCAGGGCGGCAATCAGCCCCAGCATTTT.

CDR3 in DNA: TGTGCCAGCAGCTTGGTCGGGAGTCGCTACGAGCAGTACTTC. Translation: CASSLVGSRYEQYF. The J gene is TRBJ2-7, the V gene TRBV5-6, with TRBD2 as a possible D gene (6 bases). V lost 0 bases and J lost 3, with 10 bases in between. The CDR3 sequence is 14 residues long. CDR1 and CDR2 from the germline V gene are SGHDT and YYEEEE.

The chain recombines TRBV5-1 with TRBJ2-1; 8 bases fit TRBD2. The ends lost 0 bases at V and 4 bases at J; junction bases unmatched: 12. This CDR3 is 18 amino acids long. CDR1 and CDR2 from the germline V gene are SGHRS and YFSETQ. CDR3 protein: CASSLGGASGRPYNEQFF. DNA of the CDR3: TGCGCCAGCAGCTTGGGGGGGGCTAGCGGGCGACCGTACAATGAGCAGTTCTTC. Full variable domain (outside the CDR3, taken from reference TRBV5-1 and TRBJ2-1): KAGVTQTPRYLIKTRGQQVTLSCSPISGHRSVSWYQQTPGQGLQFLFEYFSETQRNKGNFPGRFSGRQFSNSRSEMNVSTLELGDSALYLCASSLGGASGRPYNEQFFGPGTRLTVL.

V and J are TRBV4-3 and TRBJ2-7, with D tentatively TRBD1 (5 bases). Trimming stripped 0 bases from V and 0 bases from J, with 9 bases between. Germline V gives CDR1 LGHNA, CDR2 YSLEER. CDR3 length equals 15 residues. Here the CDR3 reads CASSQERGSSYEQYF. DNA of the CDR3: TGCGCCAGCAGCCAAGAAAGGGGTAGCTCCTACGAGCAGTACTTC.

The V gene is TRBV19, the J gene TRBJ1-2; D is undetermined. The ends were cut back, 4 bases at V and 4 bases at J, with 16 bases in the middle. The CDR3 contains 15 residues. Germline assignment: CDR1 LNHDA and CDR2 SQIVND (reference sequence). This CDR3 is CASSTPAGAGYGYTF. The CDR3 DNA is TGTGCCAGTAGTACCCCAGCGGGCGCGGGCTATGGCTACACCTTC.

The chain has TRBV28 and TRBJ2-2, with 11 nucleotides matching TRBD2. Germline assignment: CDR1 MDHEN and CDR2 SYDVKM. Losses at the gene ends were 7 bases for V and 7 bases for J; bases not matched to a gene: 17. The CDR3 is 18 residues long. This chain's CDR3 is CASTPDGLAGGWGGELFF. The CDR3 DNA reads as TGTGCCAGCACCCCCGATGGGCTAGCGGGGGGCTGGGGCGGGGAGCTGTTTTTT.

V is TRBV9 and J is TRBJ2-7; TRBD1 aligns across 9 bases. The germline gives CDR1 SGDLS, CDR2 YYNGEE. The CDR3 consists of 15 residues. Trimming took 4 bases from V and 9 from J; bases not matched to a gene: 14. CDR3 in DNA: TGTGCCAGCAGCCCAGGCCCGGGACAGGGATCCCTGCAGTACTTC. Its translation: CASSPGPGQGSLQYF. Full variable domain (rest looked up from reference TRBV9 and TRBJ2-7): DSGVTQTPKHLITATGQRVTLRCSPRSGDLSVYWYQQSLDQGLQFLIQYYNGEERAKGNILERFSAQQFPDLHSELNLSSLELGDSALYFCASSPGPGQGSLQYFGPGTRLTVT.

This clone ranks as medium-sized. This chain uses TRBV6-5 with TRBJ2-5, with 10 positions matching TRBD2. The CDR3 runs to 16 residues. Germline trimming cut 4 bases from V and 5 bases from J; bases unmatched to any gene: 10. Germline values: CDR1 MNHEY, CDR2 SVGAGI. CDR3 region: CASSSLAGVGGETQYF. DNA of the CDR3: TGTGCCAGCAGTTCCCTAGCGGGAGTCGGGGGTGAGACCCAGTACTTC.

The gene calls are TRBV6-4 and TRBJ2-3; TRBD2 aligns across 7 bases. V trimming: 5 bases; J trimming: 0 bases; junction bases outside the gene matches: 8. Germline V lookup: CDR1 MRHNA, CDR2 SNTAGT. The CDR3 covers 16 residues. CDR3 in amino acids: CASSSSPSGSTDTQYF. The CDR3 DNA reads as TGTGCCAGCAGTAGTTCTCCTAGCGGAAGCACAGATACGCAGTATTTT.

The chain links TRBV4-3 to TRBJ2-3; D perhaps matches TRBD1 (6 bases). The CDR3 extends over 14 amino acids. Per germline, CDR1 LGHNA and CDR2 YSLEER. V was trimmed by 1 base and J by 8 bases, leaving 13 bases between them. The CDR3 reads CASSQVATGFTQYF. The CDR3 coding sequence is TGCGCCAGCAGCCAAGTCGCCACAGGGTTTACGCAGTATTTT.

A few counts support this clone. J is TRBJ2-1 and V is TRBV9, with D possibly matching TRBD2 (5 bases). This CDR3 region has 15 residues. The V and J ends lost 3 bases and 0 bases respectively, with 10 bases between them. Germline CDR1 SGDLS, CDR2 YYNGEE. CDR3 protein: CASSETSSSYNEQFF. The DNA of the CDR3 is TGTGCCAGCAGCGAAACTAGTAGCTCCTACAATGAGCAGTTCTTC.

In DNA, the CDR3 is TGTGCCAGCAGTTGGGACAGGGGCACTGAAGCTTTCTTT. Its protein is CASSWDRGTEAFF. The chain couples TRBV28 to TRBJ1-1; TRBD1 matches at 10 bases. The CDR3 is 13 amino acids. Trimming at V came to 4 bases and at J to 4 bases, leaving 0 bases not matched to a gene. CDR1 is MDHEN, CDR2 SYDVKM, per germline.

The rearrangement links TRBV4-1 to TRBJ2-5; the match to TRBD2 covers 7 bases. V shed 0 bases, J shed 5 bases, and the junction held 6 bases outside the gene matches. Germline V gene data show CDR1 as MGHRA and CDR2 as YSYEKL. This CDR3 comprises 15 residues. CDR3 DNA: TGCGCCAGCAGCCAAGAGGCTCGACTAGCCGAGACCCAGTACTTC. It yields the protein CASSQEARLAETQYF.

The rearrangement joins TRBV5-6 to TRBJ2-2; 8 bases are a match to TRBD1. In germline, CDR1 is SGHDT, CDR2 YYEEEE. This CDR3 comprises 15 residues. Germline trimming cut 0 bases from V and 7 bases from J; bases unmatched to any gene: 5. The CDR3 is CASSLGDRSGGELFF. The CDR3 DNA reads TGTGCCAGCAGCTTGGGGGACAGGAGCGGCGGGGAGCTGTTTTTT. Variable domain in full (rest from reference TRBV5-6 and TRBJ2-2): DAGVTQSPTHLIKTRGQQVTLRCSPKSGHDTVSWYQQALGQGPQFIFQYYEEEERQRGNFPDRFSGHQFPNYSSELNVNALLLGDSALYLCASSLGDRSGGELFFGEGSRLTVL.

This chain joins TRBV7-8 and TRBJ2-1; TRBD1 matches 10 bases. The V and J ends lost 5 bases and 9 bases, in that order; junction bases with no gene match: 7. Germline V gene sequence: CDR1 SGHVS, CDR2 FQNEAQ. The CDR3 covers 14 residues. The CDR3 DNA follows: TGTGCCAGCAGCCCGGGGGGGGACAGGGGTGAGCAGTTCTTC. Protein sequence: CASSPGGDRGEQFF.

The rearrangement joins TRBV12-2 to TRBJ2-1. TRBV12-2 is a pseudogene segment. The length of the CDR3 is 16 residues. For the CDR3, the DNA is TGTGCAAGTCGCTTAGAAGGGACCACAAACGGCAATGAGCAGTTCTTC. It encodes CASRLEGTTNGNEQFF.

V gene TRBV5-8 combines with J gene TRBJ2-7, with D perhaps given as TRBD1 or TRBD2 (6 bases each). Trimming cost V 4 bases and J 1 base, with 21 bases left between them. The CDR3 length is 17 residues. In germline, CDR1 is SGHTS, CDR2 YDEGEE. In nucleotides, the CDR3 is TGTGCCAGCAGCGCGGGACAACTCGTGCGGAATTCCTACGAGCAGTACTTC. Its protein product is CASSAGQLVRNSYEQYF.